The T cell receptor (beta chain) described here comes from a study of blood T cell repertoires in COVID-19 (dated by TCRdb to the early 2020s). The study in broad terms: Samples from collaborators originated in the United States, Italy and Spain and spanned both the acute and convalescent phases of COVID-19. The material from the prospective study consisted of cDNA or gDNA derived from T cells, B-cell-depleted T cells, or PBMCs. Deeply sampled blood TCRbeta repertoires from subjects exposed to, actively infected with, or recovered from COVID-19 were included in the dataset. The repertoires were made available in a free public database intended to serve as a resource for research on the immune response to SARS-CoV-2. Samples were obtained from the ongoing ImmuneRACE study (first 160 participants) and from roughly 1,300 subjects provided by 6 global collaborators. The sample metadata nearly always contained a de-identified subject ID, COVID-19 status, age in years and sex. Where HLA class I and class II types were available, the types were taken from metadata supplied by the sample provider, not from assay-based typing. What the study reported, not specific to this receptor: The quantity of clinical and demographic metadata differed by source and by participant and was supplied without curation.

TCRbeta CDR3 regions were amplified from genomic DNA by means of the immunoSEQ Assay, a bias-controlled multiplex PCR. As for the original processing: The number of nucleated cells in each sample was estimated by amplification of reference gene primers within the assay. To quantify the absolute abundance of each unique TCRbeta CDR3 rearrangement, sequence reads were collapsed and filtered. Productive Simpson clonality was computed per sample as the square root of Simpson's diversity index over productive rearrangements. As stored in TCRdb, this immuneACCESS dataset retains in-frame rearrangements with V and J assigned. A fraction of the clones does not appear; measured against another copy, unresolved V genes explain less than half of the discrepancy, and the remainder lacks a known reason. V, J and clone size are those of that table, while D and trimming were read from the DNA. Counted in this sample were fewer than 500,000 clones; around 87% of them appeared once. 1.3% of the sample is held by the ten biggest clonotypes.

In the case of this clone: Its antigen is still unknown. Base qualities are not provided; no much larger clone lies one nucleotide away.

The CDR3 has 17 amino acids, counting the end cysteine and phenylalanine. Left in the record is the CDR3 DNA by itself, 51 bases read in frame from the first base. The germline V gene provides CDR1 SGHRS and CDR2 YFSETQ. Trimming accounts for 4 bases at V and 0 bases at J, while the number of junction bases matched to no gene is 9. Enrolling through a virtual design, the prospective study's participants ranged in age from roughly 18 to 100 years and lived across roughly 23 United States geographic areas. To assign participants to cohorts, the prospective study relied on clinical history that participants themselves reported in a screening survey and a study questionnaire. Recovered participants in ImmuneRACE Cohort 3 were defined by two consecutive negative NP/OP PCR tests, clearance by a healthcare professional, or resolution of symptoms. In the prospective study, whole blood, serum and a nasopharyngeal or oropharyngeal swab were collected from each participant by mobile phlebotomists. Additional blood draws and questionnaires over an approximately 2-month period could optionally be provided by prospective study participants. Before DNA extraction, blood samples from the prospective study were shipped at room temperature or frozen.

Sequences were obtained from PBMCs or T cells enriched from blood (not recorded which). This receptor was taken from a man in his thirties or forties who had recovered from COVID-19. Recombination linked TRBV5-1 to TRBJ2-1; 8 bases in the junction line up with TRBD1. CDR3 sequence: CASSDSHRGSSYNEQFF. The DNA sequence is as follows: TGCGCCAGCAGCGATTCCCACAGGGGGAGCTCCTACAATGAGCAGTTCTTC.